Listed below are T cell receptor beta chains from one sample, sequenced in a study of spatial heterogeneity in lung cancer. MiXCR was run by TCRdb on the 5' RACE reads, yielding one entry per CDR3 protein. The table shows 5,200 or so distinct CDR3 sequences, with roughly an eighth occurring only once. The source material was lung tumor tissue, sampled at surgery. The receptors were sampled from a male donor with early-stage non-small cell lung cancer. Each CDR3 is given with its conserved first and last residue. Fields, in order: clone size, V gene, D gene, J gene, CDR3 DNA, CDR3 protein. A D gene is named only where the DNA matches it firmly. Not all rows give a size; the values are once, few, many and, for expanded clones, a class.

clone size: NA; V gene: TRBV21-1; D gene: NA; J gene: TRBJ1-4; CDR3 DNA: TGTGCCAGCAGCAAAGAGTCCGGGCATGAAAAACTGTTTTTT; CDR3 protein: CASSKESGHEKLFF
clone size: NA; V gene: TRBV20-1; D gene: NA; J gene: TRBJ1-4; CDR3 DNA: TGCAGTGCTAGAGACCACTCCTATGCAACTAATGAAAAACTGTTTTTT; CDR3 protein: CSARDHSYATNEKLFF
clone size: few; V gene: TRBV4-3; D gene: NA; J gene: TRBJ2-2; CDR3 DNA: TGCGCCAGCAGCAAAGCACAGGGTGGGGACACCGGGGAGCTGTTTTTT; CDR3 protein: CASSKAQGGDTGELFF
clone size: many; V gene: TRBV6-5; D gene: TRBD2; J gene: TRBJ2-7; CDR3 DNA: TGTGCCAGCAGTCTTAGCGGGGGGGCCGGAGAGCAGTACTTC; CDR3 protein: CASSLSGGAGEQYF
clone size: medium-sized; V gene: TRBV20-1; D gene: NA; J gene: TRBJ2-3; CDR3 DNA: TGCAGTGCTGGCGGGGGCACAGATACGCAGTATTTT; CDR3 protein: CSAGGGTDTQYF
clone size: many; V gene: TRBV28; D gene: NA; J gene: TRBJ1-1; CDR3 DNA: TGTGCCAGCGAGTTTGAGTATGGTGAAGCTTTCTTT; CDR3 protein: CASEFEYGEAFF
clone size: NA; V gene: TRBV12-3/TRBV12-4; D gene: NA; J gene: TRBJ1-1; CDR3 DNA: TGTGCCAGCAGTTTTGGGGACATGAACACTGAAGCTTTCTTT; CDR3 protein: CASSFGDMNTEAFF
clone size: few; V gene: TRBV29-1; D gene: TRBD1; J gene: TRBJ2-5; CDR3 DNA: TGCAGCGTTAACGACAGGGGGGGGCAAGAGACCCAGTACTTC; CDR3 protein: CSVNDRGGQETQYF
clone size: many; V gene: TRBV19; D gene: NA; J gene: TRBJ1-5; CDR3 DNA: TGTGCCAGTAGTACCTTGAATCAGCCCCAGCATTTT; CDR3 protein: CASSTLNQPQHF
clone size: few; V gene: TRBV29-1; D gene: NA; J gene: TRBJ2-2; CDR3 DNA: NA; CDR3 protein: CSAASGSGPGSCFF
clone size: NA; V gene: TRBV11-2; D gene: NA; J gene: TRBJ1-1; CDR3 DNA: TGTGCCAGCAGCCTGGAAGGACAGCAGAACACTGAAGCTTTCTTT; CDR3 protein: CASSLEGQQNTEAFF
clone size: once; V gene: TRBV4-1; D gene: NA; J gene: TRBJ1-6; CDR3 DNA: TGCGCCAGCAGCCAACCAGGACAGCTTAATTCACCCCTCCACTTT; CDR3 protein: CASSQPGQLNSPLHF
clone size: few; V gene: TRBV5-1; D gene: NA; J gene: TRBJ1-5; CDR3 DNA: TGCGCCAGCAGCTTCAGGGAGGGCCAGCCCCAGCATTTT; CDR3 protein: CASSFREGQPQHF
clone size: NA; V gene: TRBV5-1; D gene: NA; J gene: TRBJ2-7; CDR3 DNA: TGCGCCAGCAGCTCCGGGTTCACCTACGAGCAGTACTTC; CDR3 protein: CASSSGFTYEQYF
clone size: few; V gene: TRBV20-1; D gene: NA; J gene: TRBJ2-7; CDR3 DNA: TGCAGTGCTAGCTCCGGCCTCTACGAGCAGTACTTC; CDR3 protein: CSASSGLYEQYF
clone size: many; V gene: TRBV18; D gene: NA; J gene: TRBJ2-7; CDR3 DNA: TGTGCCAGCTCACTCCCGAGCTCCTACGAGCAGTACTTC; CDR3 protein: CASSLPSSYEQYF
clone size: medium-sized; V gene: TRBV4-2; D gene: TRBD1; J gene: TRBJ1-1; CDR3 DNA: TGTGCCAGCAGCCAACCCGGGACAGTTATTGAAGCTTTCTTT; CDR3 protein: CASSQPGTVIEAFF
clone size: many; V gene: TRBV20-1; D gene: NA; J gene: TRBJ2-2; CDR3 DNA: TGCAGTGCCGGAGGGCCTTTGGGCGGGGAGCTGTTTTTT; CDR3 protein: CSAGGPLGGELFF
clone size: medium-sized; V gene: TRBV28; D gene: NA; J gene: TRBJ1-5; CDR3 DNA: TGTGCCACCGTTCCGGGGGCTAACAATCAGCCCCAGCATTTT; CDR3 protein: CATVPGANNQPQHF
clone size: NA; V gene: TRBV24-1; D gene: TRBD2; J gene: TRBJ2-3; CDR3 DNA: TGTGCCACCGCCCTGGGGGGACTAGCGGGAGGGGCAGATACGCAGTATTTT; CDR3 protein: CATALGGLAGGADTQYF
clone size: NA; V gene: TRBV29-1; D gene: TRBD2; J gene: TRBJ2-3; CDR3 DNA: TGCAGCGTTGACGGGGCTAGCGGGGGGACAGATACGCAGTATTTT; CDR3 protein: CSVDGASGGTDTQYF
clone size: NA; V gene: TRBV9; D gene: TRBD2; J gene: TRBJ2-1; CDR3 DNA: TGTGCCAGCAGCGTAGCTAGCGGGACTGCCAATGAGCAGTTCTTC; CDR3 protein: CASSVASGTANEQFF
clone size: NA; V gene: TRBV12-3/TRBV12-4; D gene: TRBD2; J gene: TRBJ2-3; CDR3 DNA: TGTGCCAGCAGTTTAGTGAGCGGGGGTGGGGATACGCAGTATTTT; CDR3 protein: CASSLVSGGGDTQYF
clone size: few; V gene: TRBV27; D gene: TRBD1; J gene: TRBJ2-1; CDR3 DNA: TGTGCCAGCAGTTCAGGACAGGGGCGTCTAAATGAGCAGTTCTTC; CDR3 protein: CASSSGQGRLNEQFF
clone size: NA; V gene: TRBV6-2/TRBV6-3; D gene: TRBD2; J gene: TRBJ2-1; CDR3 DNA: TGTGCCAGCAGCCGGGACCCCTCCGGGACTAGCGGGAGTAATGAGCAGTTCTTC; CDR3 protein: CASSRDPSGTSGSNEQFF
clone size: many; V gene: TRBV27; D gene: TRBD1; J gene: TRBJ2-7; CDR3 DNA: TGTGCCAGCAGCCGATCAAACGCGGGACAGGGTTACGAGCAGTACTTC; CDR3 protein: CASSRSNAGQGYEQYF
clone size: medium-sized; V gene: TRBV4-2; D gene: TRBD2; J gene: TRBJ2-3; CDR3 DNA: TGTGCCAGCAGCCTACTAGCGGGGGGCACGGCAGATACGCAGTATTTT; CDR3 protein: CASSLLAGGTADTQYF
clone size: NA; V gene: TRBV10-1; D gene: NA; J gene: TRBJ2-1; CDR3 DNA: TGCGCCAGCAGGGACTATCGGTACAATGAGCAGTTCTTC; CDR3 protein: CASRDYRYNEQFF
clone size: NA; V gene: TRBV9; D gene: TRBD1; J gene: TRBJ2-2; CDR3 DNA: TGTGCCAGCAGCCCTCCGGACAGGGGGTATACCGGGGAGCTGTTTTTT; CDR3 protein: CASSPPDRGYTGELFF
clone size: few; V gene: TRBV28; D gene: NA; J gene: TRBJ2-7; CDR3 DNA: TGTGCCAGCAGTTTATCCCAGGGTTACTACGAGCAGTACTTC; CDR3 protein: CASSLSQGYYEQYF
clone size: NA; V gene: TRBV5-5; D gene: NA; J gene: TRBJ2-2; CDR3 DNA: TGTGCCAGCAGCCTCCGGGACCGTTACACCGGGGAGCTGTTTTTT; CDR3 protein: CASSLRDRYTGELFF
clone size: few; V gene: TRBV5-5; D gene: NA; J gene: TRBJ1-2; CDR3 DNA: TGTGCCAGCAGCTTTTCATCCTATGGCTACACCTTC; CDR3 protein: CASSFSSYGYTF
clone size: few; V gene: TRBV2; D gene: NA; J gene: TRBJ2-3; CDR3 DNA: TGTGCCAGCAGTGGGGGCCCTGGGTCAGATACGCAGTATTTT; CDR3 protein: CASSGGPGSDTQYF
clone size: NA; V gene: TRBV3-1; D gene: TRBD2; J gene: TRBJ2-1; CDR3 DNA: TGTGCCAGCAGCCCCGGGACTAGCGGCTACAATGGGCAGTTCTTC; CDR3 protein: CASSPGTSGYNGQFF
clone size: NA; V gene: TRBV10-1; D gene: NA; J gene: TRBJ2-1; CDR3 DNA: TGCGCCAGCAGTGAGTCGCCGGGGCCACCCCAGCCTTACAATGAGCAGTTCTTC; CDR3 protein: CASSESPGPPQPYNEQFF
clone size: many; V gene: TRBV7-2; D gene: NA; J gene: TRBJ2-6; CDR3 DNA: TGTGCCAGCAGCTTGAGTAGAGTTATGCCCTCTGGGGCCAACGTCCTGACTTTC; CDR3 protein: CASSLSRVMPSGANVLTF
clone size: NA; V gene: TRBV20-1; D gene: TRBD2; J gene: TRBJ2-1; CDR3 DNA: TGCAGTGCTAGAGATCCAAAGACTAGCGGGGGGCACAATGAGCAGTTCTTC; CDR3 protein: CSARDPKTSGGHNEQFF
clone size: few; V gene: TRBV12-3/TRBV12-4; D gene: NA; J gene: TRBJ1-5; CDR3 DNA: TGTGCCAGCAGTCGGGGGTACTCGAAGAGTCAGCCCCAGCATTTT; CDR3 protein: CASSRGYSKSQPQHF
clone size: few; V gene: TRBV12-5; D gene: TRBD1; J gene: TRBJ1-5; CDR3 DNA: TGTGCTAGTGGTATAGGGACAGGGGGTTCTCAGCCCCAGCATTTT; CDR3 protein: CASGIGTGGSQPQHF
clone size: medium-sized; V gene: TRBV2; D gene: NA; J gene: TRBJ1-2; CDR3 DNA: TGTGCCAGCAGTGAAGCGCTGGCGGCAGGTGGCTACACCTTC; CDR3 protein: CASSEALAAGGYTF
clone size: NA; V gene: TRBV7-2; D gene: NA; J gene: TRBJ1-5; CDR3 DNA: TGTGCCAGCAGCTTAGGTATCTTAGAAGGGCCCCAGCATTTT; CDR3 protein: CASSLGILEGPQHF
clone size: NA; V gene: TRBV20-1; D gene: NA; J gene: TRBJ2-3; CDR3 DNA: TGCAGTGTTCAGAGTCGGGACACAGATACGCAGTATTTT; CDR3 protein: CSVQSRDTDTQYF
clone size: few; V gene: TRBV28; D gene: NA; J gene: TRBJ1-1; CDR3 DNA: TGTGCCAGCAGTTCCCCTCGACGCCGGGCTTTCTTT; CDR3 protein: CASSSPRRRAFF
clone size: medium-sized; V gene: TRBV4-3; D gene: NA; J gene: TRBJ2-5; CDR3 DNA: TGCGCCAGCAGCCAAGGGGTAGCGGTCACGCGGGAAGAGACCCAGTACTTC; CDR3 protein: CASSQGVAVTREETQYF
clone size: few; V gene: TRBV7-2; D gene: TRBD1; J gene: TRBJ2-7; CDR3 DNA: TGTGCCAGCAGCCCACAACCGACAGGGAGCCTACTCGAGCAGTACTTC; CDR3 protein: CASSPQPTGSLLEQYF
clone size: few; V gene: TRBV10-3; D gene: TRBD2; J gene: TRBJ2-1; CDR3 DNA: TGTGCCATCAGAGAACCAGCGGGAGTGCTTAATGAGCAGTTCTTC; CDR3 protein: CAIREPAGVLNEQFF
clone size: NA; V gene: TRBV4-1; D gene: TRBD1; J gene: TRBJ1-2; CDR3 DNA: TGCGCCAGCAGCCAAGAGTGGACAGGGGAGTATGGCTACACCTTC; CDR3 protein: CASSQEWTGEYGYTF
clone size: NA; V gene: TRBV7-2; D gene: NA; J gene: TRBJ2-3; CDR3 DNA: TGTGCCAGCACGTTAGGGGGGGCCACAGATACGCAGTATTTT; CDR3 protein: CASTLGGATDTQYF
clone size: NA; V gene: TRBV12-3/TRBV12-4; D gene: TRBD2; J gene: TRBJ2-3; CDR3 DNA: TGTGCCAGCAGTTTAATAAGACTAGCGGAGGCCACTAGCACAGATACGCAGTATTTT; CDR3 protein: CASSLIRLAEATSTDTQYF
clone size: NA; V gene: TRBV7-9; D gene: NA; J gene: TRBJ1-1; CDR3 DNA: TGTGCCAGCAGCTTAGTGGCAGGGGCCAGTGAAGCTTTCTTT; CDR3 protein: CASSLVAGASEAFF
clone size: few; V gene: TRBV5-1; D gene: TRBD1; J gene: TRBJ2-3; CDR3 DNA: TGCGCCAGCAGCCAACAGGGGAACGGCGCAGATACGCAGTATTTT; CDR3 protein: CASSQQGNGADTQYF
clone size: NA; V gene: TRBV5-6; D gene: TRBD2; J gene: TRBJ2-2; CDR3 DNA: TGTGCCAGCAGCGGAGGACTAGTAGGGAACACCGGGGAGCTGTTTTTT; CDR3 protein: CASSGGLVGNTGELFF
clone size: few; V gene: TRBV7-9; D gene: NA; J gene: TRBJ1-5; CDR3 DNA: TGTGCCAGCAGCTTGGCACCCAATCAGCCCCAGCATTTT; CDR3 protein: CASSLAPNQPQHF
clone size: few; V gene: TRBV10-3; D gene: TRBD1; J gene: TRBJ1-5; CDR3 DNA: TGTGCCACGGGGGTGCCGGGACAGGGAGATCAGCCCCAGCATTTT; CDR3 protein: CATGVPGQGDQPQHF